One T cell receptor (beta chain) is described in this entry. The antigen is undetermined. The sample belongs to a study of regulatory T cells in long-lasting Graves disease. Study-wide points: Accuracy was possibly reduced by small sample size.

As for time point: newly diagnosed GD, antithyroid drugs for less than 3 months. From RNA extracted from PBMCs, the TCR library was made. Between the trimmed V and J ends, which lost 0 bases and 0 bases, there was a span of 13 bases. Germline V gene lookup returns CDR1 SGHRS and CDR2 YFSETQ. This CDR3 contains 17 residues. CDR3-region Arm-PCR and iRepertoire HTBI primers produced the TCR beta libraries. MiXCR, applied by TCRdb to the multiplex PCR reads, yields one record per CDR3 protein. This table holds more than 350,000 distinct CDR3 sequences, about 15% found once. This sample also belongs to another study, concerning T cells in Graves' hyperthyroidism and ophthalmopathy.

The receptor's source is a woman aged 25 to 39 with Graves disease. The rearrangement uses TRBV5-1 and TRBJ2-4; tentatively, D is TRBD2 (6 bases). The sequencing used peripheral blood mononuclear cells (PBMCs), collected at new diagnosis, from a patient treated with antithyroid drugs. CDR3 protein: CASSLAPSAVAKNIQYF. Written as DNA, the CDR3 is TGCGCCAGCAGCTTGGCTCCTAGCGCGGTAGCCAAAAACATTCAGTACTTC.